A single sample is the source of the 5 T cell receptor beta chains below, sequenced in a study of T cell changes during pregnancy in multiple sclerosis. Clones were sequenced by immunoSEQ multiplex PCR, and TCRdb holds only the in-frame ones, with some missing. The table includes under 40,000 clones, roughly 88% detected once. This specimen was peripheral blood, taken in the second trimester of pregnancy. The source is a female donor in good health, enrolled as a control in a pregnancy study.

The sample holds a few counts of this clone. V and J are TRBV7-9 and TRBJ1-1, with 10 positions matching TRBD1. The CDR3 runs to 15 residues. CDR1 is SEHNR, CDR2 FQNEAQ, per germline (reference sequence). V was clipped by 7 bases and J by 1 base; unmatched bases: 6. The CDR3 DNA reads as TGTGCCAGCAAATGGACAGGGGGAAAGAACACTGAAGCTTTCTTT. Its protein is CASKWTGGKNTEAFF.

The rearrangement uses TRBV5-8 and TRBJ1-6, with D maybe TRBD1 (6 bases). This CDR3 spans 15 amino acids. From germline, CDR1 is SGHTS and CDR2 YDEGEE. Trimming took 5 bases from V and 7 from J, leaving 16 bases between them. CDR3 nucleotides: TGTGCCAGCAGTTTGCCGACAGGCCGAAATTCACCCCTCCACTTT. Protein: CASSLPTGRNSPLHF. The variable domain in full, with the rest retrieved from reference TRBV5-8 and TRBJ1-6, is EAGVTQSPTHLIKTRGQQATLRCSPISGHTSVYWYQQALGLGLQFLLWYDEGEERNRGNFPPRFSGRQFPNYSSELNVNALELEDSALYLCASSLPTGRNSPLHFGNGTRLTVT.

This sequence joins TRBV19 and TRBJ2-3; 8 positions agree with TRBD2. Unmatched junction bases numbered 16, after V lost 6 bases and J lost 5 bases. CDR1 LNHDA and CDR2 SQIVND come from the germline V gene (reference sequence). The CDR3 loop spans 17 amino acids. This CDR3 reads CASRPDRSGSRGDTQYF. The CDR3 bases are TGTGCCAGTAGACCCGACCGGAGCGGGAGTAGGGGAGATACGCAGTATTTT.

Only one count was recorded for this clone. The rearrangement links TRBV12-5 to TRBJ2-5; 9 bases align to TRBD1. This CDR3 contains 15 residues. Unmatched junction bases numbered 8, after V lost 6 bases and J lost 3 bases. Per germline, CDR1 LGHNT and CDR2 FRNRAP. CDR3 residues: CASGSQGTGKETQYF. The CDR3 DNA is TGTGCTAGTGGCTCACAGGGGACAGGGAAAGAGACCCAGTACTTC. Based on the CDR3 plus reference TRBV12-5 and TRBJ2-5, the full variable domain is DARVTQTPRHKVTEMGQEVTMRCQPILGHNTVFWYRQTMMQGLELLAYFRNRAPLDDSGMPKDRFSAEMPDATLATLKIQPSEPRDSAVYFCASGSQGTGKETQYFGPGTRLLVL.

The chain links TRBV7-2 to TRBJ2-1; 13 nucleotides agree with TRBD2. Germline CDR1 and CDR2: SGHTA and FQGNSA. CDR3 size: 18 residues. The trim removed 5 bases at V and 0 bases at J, leaving 7 bases unmatched. The CDR3, as DNA: TGTGCCAGCAGCCCGACTAGCGGGGGGCCGAGCTCCTACAATGAGCAGTTCTTC. Translated: CASSPTSGGPSSYNEQFF.